Below, 22 T cell receptor beta chains from the same sample are listed, as sequenced in a study of cytomegalovirus exposure and HLA in healthy donors. PCR amplification relied on 60 Vbeta primers (plus 13 Jbeta primers). Using immunoSEQ multiplex PCR, the repertoire was profiled, and TCRdb retains in-frame clones only, with some absent. The repertoire holds some 150,000 clones, with over 70% as singletons. Sequencing used PBMCs. The receptor set was obtained from a woman in her thirties or forties in good health and CMV-seropositive.

The chain has TRBV11-2 and TRBJ1-2, with D perhaps matching TRBD1 (6 bases). The germline V and J ends were trimmed by 2 bases and 0 bases, with 16 bases remaining between them. CDR1 and CDR2 (germline): SGHAT, FQNNGV. This CDR3 region has 17 residues. The CDR3 DNA reads as TGTGCCAGCAGCTTAACGGCAGGGGCCTTTACTAACTATGGCTACACCTTC. Its translation is CASSLTAGAFTNYGYTF.

This clone appeared a few times. The chain has TRBV5-1 and TRBJ2-7, with D possibly being TRBD1 (6 bases). This CDR3 contains 15 residues. CDR1 is SGHRS, CDR2 YFSETQ, per germline. Trimming left V 5 bases short and J 0 bases short, with 15 bases between. In DNA form, the CDR3 reads TGCGCCAGCAGGTCGGCAGGGGCCAGCTCCTACGAGCAGTACTTC. Its translation: CASRSAGASSYEQYF.

V gene TRBV13 combines with J gene TRBJ2-5; 9 positions agree with TRBD1. Unmatched junction bases numbered 12, after V lost 4 bases and J lost 12 bases. The CDR3 is 14 residues long. In germline, CDR1 is PRHDT, CDR2 FYEKMQ (reference sequence). CDR3 protein: CASSSALWGQGEYF. The CDR3 bases are TGTGCCAGCAGCTCGGCCCTTTGGGGACAGGGAGAGTACTTC.

The chain carries TRBV5-1 and TRBJ1-1; 7 positions match TRBD1. With V trimmed by 2 bases and J by 1 base, 2 bases remained unmatched. This CDR3 has 14 amino acids. Looked up from germline, CDR1 is SGHRS and CDR2 is YFSETQ. The CDR3 DNA reads as TGCGCCAGCAGCTTAGGACAGGAGAACACTGAAGCTTTCTTT. Residues: CASSLGQENTEAFF.

The chain recombines TRBV14 with TRBJ1-2; 7 bases line up with TRBD1. With 4 bases clipped from V and 0 bases from J, the junction kept 5 bases outside the gene matches. The CDR3 length is 15 residues. The V gene's germline CDR1 is SGHDN and CDR2 FVKESK. CDR3 residues: CASSLSTGSNYGYTF. In nucleotides, the CDR3 is TGTGCCAGCAGCCTCTCGACAGGGTCTAACTATGGCTACACCTTC.

The table lists this clone with a few counts. The gene calls are TRBV5-1 and TRBJ1-2; the D is unclear. This CDR3 is built from 14 residues. The V end lost 4 bases, the J end lost 3 bases, and 13 bases lay between the germline ends. Germline-derived CDR1 and CDR2 are SGHRS and YFSETQ. The CDR3 here is CASSPRGSDYGYTF. The CDR3 DNA reads as TGCGCCAGCAGCCCCAGAGGGAGTGACTATGGCTACACCTTC.

The chain links TRBV28 to TRBJ2-2; the D is unclear. The length of the CDR3 is 16 residues. Trimming pared 7 bases from V and 1 base from J, leaving 16 bases between. Germline V gives CDR1 MDHEN, CDR2 SYDVKM. CDR3 in amino acids: CASTIGSPMNTGELFF. CDR3 nucleotides: TGTGCCAGCACCATCGGTAGCCCCATGAACACCGGGGAGCTGTTTTTT.

This clone appeared once. CDR3 residues: CASRGGRDQPQHF. The CDR3 DNA sequence: TGTGCCAGCAGAGGGGGCAGGGACCAGCCCCAGCATTTT. J is TRBJ1-5 and V is TRBV9; 7 nucleotides line up with TRBD1. Germline values: CDR1 SGDLS, CDR2 YYNGEE. This CDR3 has 13 amino acids. With 5 bases clipped from V and 7 bases from J, the junction kept 6 bases outside the gene matches.

This clone was observed once. The gene calls are TRBV6-1 and TRBJ2-7; D perhaps matches TRBD2 (7 bases). V was shortened by 0 bases and J by 8 bases, with 20 bases between the two germline ends. The CDR3 runs 16 residues. Looked up from germline, CDR1 is MNHNS and CDR2 is SASEGT. CDR3 protein: CASSEAMGGARSKQYF. The CDR3 DNA follows: TGTGCCAGCAGTGAAGCTATGGGGGGGGCCCGGTCGAAGCAGTACTTC.

CDR3 residues: CASSKALTGEGVNYGYTF. The DNA of the CDR3 is TGTGCCAGCAGCAAAGCGCTGACAGGCGAGGGGGTTAACTATGGCTACACCTTC. V and J are TRBV21-1 and TRBJ1-2; the DNA was not used to check the table's D call, TRBD1. TRBV21-1 is reported as a pseudogene. The CDR3 sequence is 18 residues long.

V and J are TRBV12-5 and TRBJ1-5; D gene uncertain. There are 18 residues in the CDR3. V was cut by 0 bases and J by 0 bases, with 15 bases left in between. The germline V gene encodes CDR1 LGHNT and CDR2 FRNRAP. The CDR3 region has the DNA TGTGCTAGTGGTTTGGTTCTGGGAGGGCAGAATAGCAATCAGCCCCAGCATTTT. Protein: CASGLVLGGQNSNQPQHF. Drawing the rest from reference TRBV12-5 and TRBJ1-5, the complete variable domain is DARVTQTPRHKVTEMGQEVTMRCQPILGHNTVFWYRQTMMQGLELLAYFRNRAPLDDSGMPKDRFSAEMPDATLATLKIQPSEPRDSAVYFCASGLVLGGQNSNQPQHFGDGTRLSIL.

This rearrangement joins TRBV19 to TRBJ1-3; no definite D call. Trimming removed 10 bases from V and 3 bases from J, with 19 bases in between. CDR1 LNHDA and CDR2 SQIVND come from the germline V gene (reference sequence). This CDR3 is built from 15 residues. This CDR3 is CATMRDGNRGNTIYF. The DNA for the CDR3 is TGTGCCACAATGAGAGACGGGAATCGTGGAAACACCATATATTTT. The variable domain in full, with the rest retrieved from reference TRBV19 and TRBJ1-3, is DGGITQSPKYLFRKEGQNVTLSCEQNLNHDAMYWYRQDPGQGLRLIYYSQIVNDFQKGDIAEGYSVSREKKESFPLTVTSAQKNPTAFYLCATMRDGNRGNTIYFGEGSWLTVV.

The chain uses TRBV15 and TRBJ1-4; D is unresolved. Trimming stripped 0 bases from V and 7 bases from J, with 6 bases between. Germline-derived CDR1 and CDR2 are LNHNV and YYDKDF (reference sequence). The CDR3 is 13 residues long. The chain's CDR3 is CATSRDEAEKLFF. DNA for the CDR3: TGTGCCACCAGCAGAGATGAGGCTGAAAAACTGTTTTTT.

The chain uses TRBV14 and TRBJ2-7; D unresolved. The CDR3 runs 11 residues. Germline V gene lookup returns CDR1 SGHDN and CDR2 FVKESK. The V end was cut by 2 bases, the J end by 9 bases, with 8 bases between. CDR3: CASSQFTRQYF. The DNA of the CDR3 is TGTGCCAGCAGCCAATTTACGAGGCAGTACTTC.

The rearrangement links TRBV9 to TRBJ2-2, with D perhaps matching TRBD2 (5 bases). Germline CDR1 and CDR2: SGDLS and YYNGEE. V gave up 4 bases and J gave up 2 bases, with 15 bases separating them. CDR3 size: 16 residues. The CDR3 nucleotides are TGTGCCAGCAGCCCCGAGGGCCGCCCAAACACCGGGGAGCTGTTTTTT. Translated: CASSPEGRPNTGELFF.

A single count supports this clone. The V call is TRBV2, the J call TRBJ2-1, with a tentative D call TRBD2 (6 bases). The CDR3 length is 14 residues. From germline, CDR1 is SNHLY and CDR2 FYNNEI. Trimming shortened V by 3 bases and J by 10 bases, and 16 bases separated the two germline ends. Here the CDR3 reads CASSEGGTSREQFF. Here the CDR3 DNA reads TGTGCCAGCAGTGAGGGGGGAACTAGTCGGGAGCAGTTCTTC.

This clone has a single count. J is TRBJ2-2 and V is TRBV7-2, with 9 bases lining up with TRBD2. This CDR3 has 15 residues. V lost 5 bases and J lost 4; bases outside the gene matches: 5. Looked up from germline, CDR1 is SGHTA and CDR2 is FQGNSA. The CDR3 reads CASSQGLAITGELFF. The CDR3 DNA is TGTGCCAGCAGCCAGGGACTAGCCATCACCGGGGAGCTGTTTTTT. The entire variable domain, with the rest obtained from reference TRBV7-2 and TRBJ2-2, is as follows: GAGVSQSPSNKVTEKGKDVELRCDPISGHTALYWYRQSLGQGLEFLIYFQGNSAPDKSGLPSDRFSAERTGGSVSTLTIQRTQQEDSAVYLCASSQGLAITGELFFGEGSRLTVL.

The chain carries TRBV6-6 and TRBJ2-5, with 7 bases aligning to TRBD2. The CDR3 spans 13 residues. CDR1 and CDR2 from the germline V gene are MNHNY and SVGAGI (reference sequence). Unmatched junction bases numbered 6, after V lost 6 bases and J lost 5 bases. CDR3: CASSPGGVETQYF. CDR3 nucleotide sequence: TGTGCCAGCAGCCCTGGGGGGGTGGAGACCCAGTACTTC.

This chain connects TRBV2 to TRBJ2-7, with 8 bases matching TRBD2. Germline trimming cut 10 bases from V and 3 bases from J; bases unmatched to any gene: 8. The CDR3 is 13 amino acids. Germline assignment: CDR1 SNHLY and CDR2 FYNNEI. The CDR3 protein is CATRYSGVYEQYF. The CDR3 nucleotides read TGTGCCACGCGATATAGCGGGGTCTACGAGCAGTACTTC.

In this sample, this clone turned up a few times. The chain carries TRBV28 and TRBJ2-7; tentative D call: TRBD2 (5 bases). This CDR3 is built from 14 residues. Trimming cost V 3 bases and J 9 bases, with 18 bases left between them. Per the germline V gene, CDR1 is MDHEN and CDR2 is SYDVKM. The CDR3 here is CASSFTGSLDVQYF. The CDR3 DNA sequence: TGTGCCAGCAGTTTCACGGGGTCCCTGGACGTGCAGTACTTC.

This clone was seen more than once but under ten times. The rearrangement links TRBV25-1 to TRBJ2-7; 7 bases are shared with TRBD2. CDR3 length: 15 amino acids. From germline, CDR1 is MGHDK and CDR2 SYGVNS. V lost 1 base to trimming and J lost 4 bases; unmatched junction nucleotides: 7. Written as DNA, the CDR3 is TGTGCCAGCAGTGAATCGGGGGGTGGGGTTTACGAGCAGTACTTC. Encoded protein: CASSESGGGVYEQYF.

The rearrangement links TRBV5-1 to TRBJ2-2; no clear D. In germline, CDR1 is SGHRS, CDR2 YFSETQ. The CDR3 covers 14 residues. Trimming removed 4 bases at V and 5 bases at J, with 12 bases between. CDR3 DNA: TGCGCCAGCAGCCAACGCGTTAATACCGGGGAGCTGTTTTTT. Translating it yields CASSQRVNTGELFF.